The 20 T cell receptor beta chains given below trace back to one sample, sequenced in a study of CD8 T cells in Susac syndrome. RNA in amounts of roughly 0.5 to 1 ug was reverse transcribed with random hexamers. Each CDR3 protein gets one entry after TCRdb re-called the immunoSEQ multiplex PCR reads with MiXCR. The table has fewer than 200,000 distinct CDR3 sequences, under 95% seen once. The sequenced material came from CD4+ T cells from PBMCs. The receptors derive from a human donor with Susac syndrome.

The chain uses TRBV6-6 and TRBJ1-5; D is uncertain. Germline V gene lookup returns CDR1 MNHNY and CDR2 SVGAGI (reference sequence). V was pared by 2 bases and J by 1 base, with 12 bases between. The CDR3 is 16 amino acids. CDR3 in amino acids: CASSYDRDLSNQPQHF. CDR3 in DNA: TGTGCCAGCAGTTACGATAGAGATTTAAGCAATCAGCCCCAGCATTTT.

The chain is built from TRBV20-1 and TRBJ2-5, with TRBD2 matching 9 bases. Looked up from germline, CDR1 is DFQATT and CDR2 is SNEGSKA (reference sequence). This CDR3 has 13 amino acids. The J segment lost 5 bases and the V segment lost 6 bases, leaving 7 bases of the junction unmatched. CDR3 residues: CSAGLAGGETQYF. The CDR3 DNA reads as TGCAGTGCGGGACTGGCGGGGGGGGAGACCCAGTACTTC.

There are a few counts of this clonotype. The CDR3 bases are TGCGCCAGCAGCCAAGGACAGGGGAGGGGGTCACAAGAGACCCAGTACTTC. It translates to CASSQGQGRGSQETQYF. The chain links TRBV4-1 to TRBJ2-5; D is perhaps TRBD1 (8 bases). The CDR3 extends over 17 amino acids. From germline, CDR1 is MGHRA and CDR2 YSYEKL. Trimming shortened V by 1 base and J by 2 bases, and 17 bases separated the two germline ends.

The rearrangement uses TRBV5-1 and TRBJ2-1; D unresolved. Trimming stripped 5 bases from V and 7 bases from J, with 10 bases between. Germline lookup yields CDR1 SGHRS and CDR2 YFSETQ. This CDR3 is built from 12 residues. CDR3 nucleotides: TGCGCCAGCAGTTTCAGTTCGAATGAGCAGTTCTTC. This codes for CASSFSSNEQFF.

This chain uses TRBV28 with TRBJ1-1, with a weak D call TRBD1 (5 bases). Trimming left V 7 bases short and J 2 bases short, with 11 bases between. The V gene's germline CDR1 is MDHEN and CDR2 SYDVKM. This CDR3 spans 13 amino acids. CDR3 coding DNA: TGTGCCAGCACCACGACAGCCAACACTGAAGCTTTCTTT. Translation: CASTTTANTEAFF.

The rearrangement joins TRBV5-1 to TRBJ2-5; 10 bases line up with TRBD2. The CDR3 has 18 amino acids. Germline CDR1 and CDR2: SGHRS and YFSETQ. V dropped 0 bases and J dropped 5; count of bases not matched to a gene: 13. The CDR3 loop reads CASSLEVRVAGGAETQYF. The CDR3 nucleotides read TGCGCCAGCAGCTTGGAGGTCAGGGTAGCGGGGGGCGCGGAGACCCAGTACTTC.

The chain combines TRBV7-2 with TRBJ2-5, with 12 bases aligning to TRBD2. CDR1 SGHTA and CDR2 FQGNSA come from the germline V gene. The CDR3 runs 14 residues. V gave up 5 bases and J gave up 6 bases; unmatched junction bases: 4. The CDR3 region has the DNA TGTGCCAGCAGCCGACTAGCGGGGGAGAAGACCCAGTACTTC. Amino acids: CASSRLAGEKTQYF.

The rearrangement joins TRBV14 to TRBJ1-6; D gene unclear. CDR1 and CDR2 (germline): SGHDN, FVKESK. The CDR3 extends over 13 amino acids. V lost 0 bases, J lost 14 bases, and 11 bases lay in between. CDR3 DNA: TGTGCCAGCAGCCAAGATCCGGGGTTTTCCCTCCACTTT. Its protein product is CASSQDPGFSLHF.

This chain's CDR3 is CASSSSGLAGSSYEQYF. In nucleotides, the CDR3 is TGTGCCAGCAGTAGCTCCGGACTAGCGGGTAGCTCCTACGAGCAGTACTTC. The chain combines TRBV6-1 with TRBJ2-7; TRBD2 matches at 11 bases. CDR3 length: 17 residues. Looked up from germline, CDR1 is MNHNS and CDR2 is SASEGT. Unmatched junction bases numbered 9, after V lost 5 bases and J lost 0 bases.

The rearrangement uses TRBV29-1 and TRBJ1-1; D perhaps matches TRBD1 (5 bases). Germline V gene data show CDR1 as SQVTM and CDR2 as ANQGSEA. V was shortened by 4 bases and J by 0 bases, with 12 bases between the two germline ends. The CDR3 runs to 14 residues. The DNA of the CDR3 is TGCAGCGTTGGATCGTGGGGCCTGAACACTGAAGCTTTCTTT. This translates into CSVGSWGLNTEAFF.

This rearrangement joins TRBV5-1 to TRBJ1-3, with D uncertain. The V gene's germline CDR1 is SGHRS and CDR2 YFSETQ. The V gene lost 2 bases and the J gene lost 0 bases, with 9 bases spanning the gap. The CDR3 loop spans 15 amino acids. The CDR3 region has the DNA TGCGCCAGCAGCTTAGACGGAAGCTCTGGAAACACCATATATTTT. This gives the protein CASSLDGSSGNTIYF.

The chain links TRBV24-1 to TRBJ2-1; D call uncertain. Germline-derived CDR1 and CDR2 are KGHDR and SFDVKD. Trimming removed 8 bases from V and 2 bases from J, with 12 bases in between. The CDR3 spans 14 residues. The CDR3 bases are TGTGCCACCATTAGACCTCACACCTACAATGAGCAGTTCTTC. Amino acids: CATIRPHTYNEQFF.

The chain recombines TRBV27 with TRBJ2-7, with 8 bases matching TRBD1. The V gene end was trimmed by 6 bases and the J gene end by 2 bases; junction bases not matched to a gene: 6. This CDR3 has 14 amino acids. Germline V CDR1 and CDR2: MNHEY, SMNVEV (reference sequence). The CDR3 here is CASRPGQVPYEQYF. DNA of the CDR3: TGTGCCAGCAGACCGGGACAGGTACCCTACGAGCAGTACTTC.

The sample holds a few counts of this clonotype. This chain uses TRBV11-3 with TRBJ2-2; D unclear. The CDR3 totals 12 residues. V was clipped by 4 bases and J by 5 bases, with 5 bases between them. Germline CDR1 and CDR2: SGHNT and YENEEA. CDR3 amino acids: CASSSLTGELFF. In DNA, the CDR3 is TGTGCCAGCAGCTCTTTAACCGGGGAGCTGTTTTTT.

The chain uses TRBV23-1 and TRBJ2-3, with TRBD1 matching over 7 bases. TRBV23-1 is noted as an ORF with a role that remains uncertain. The CDR3 totals 14 residues. V was clipped by 3 bases and J by 4 bases; unmatched bases: 4. This CDR3 is CASSHQDRPDTQYF. CDR3 nucleotide sequence: TGCGCCAGCAGTCACCAGGACAGGCCAGATACGCAGTATTTT.

This chain links TRBV4-3 with TRBJ2-3; D is ambiguous. CDR3 size: 12 residues. CDR1 and CDR2 (germline): LGHNA, YSLEER. V lost 1 base and J lost 5, with 4 bases in between. The DNA for the CDR3 is TGCGCCAGCAGCCAAGCCAGAGATACGCAGTATTTT. The encoded protein is CASSQARDTQYF.

This rearrangement joins TRBV12-3 or TRBV12-4 to TRBJ1-1; D call uncertain. CDR3 length: 15 amino acids. V gave up 5 bases and J gave up 3 bases, with 16 bases separating them. Here the CDR3 DNA reads TGTGCCAGCAGTCCGCGGGCCGGGAGGGACACTGAAGCTTTCTTT. It codes for CASSPRAGRDTEAFF.

The CDR3 region is CSARDGQGSYNEQFF. The CDR3 region has the DNA TGCAGTGCTAGAGATGGACAGGGCTCCTACAATGAGCAGTTCTTC. The chain links TRBV20-1 to TRBJ2-1, with 8 bases matching TRBD1. With 0 bases clipped from V and 0 bases from J, the junction kept 1 base outside the gene matches. The CDR3 is 15 amino acids. CDR1 and CDR2 from the germline V gene are DFQATT and SNEGSKA (reference sequence).

The chain recombines TRBV7-9 with TRBJ2-4; 8 nucleotides match TRBD1. This CDR3 comprises 17 residues. CDR1 is SEHNR and CDR2 is FQNEAQ in the germline V gene (reference sequence). J was trimmed by 4 bases and V by 3 bases; bases with no gene match: 11. CDR3 bases: TGTGCCAGCAGCTTCGACAGGGGAATGGCAGAAAAAAACATTCAGTACTTC. This encodes CASSFDRGMAEKNIQYF. The full variable domain, in which reference TRBV7-9 and TRBJ2-4 provide the parts outside the CDR3, is DTGVSQNPRHKITKRGQNVTFRCDPISEHNRLYWYRQTLGQGPEFLTYFQNEAQLEKSRLLSDRFSAERPKGSFSTLEIQRTEQGDSAMYLCASSFDRGMAEKNIQYFGAGTRLSVL.

The chain's CDR3 is CASSAGGPGYTF. The CDR3 DNA reads TGTGCCAGCAGTGCCGGGGGGCCGGGCTACACCTTC. The chain uses TRBV25-1 and TRBJ1-2, with a tentative D call TRBD1 (6 bases). Deletions cut 4 bases from V and 8 bases from J, with 11 bases between. Germline assignment: CDR1 MGHDK and CDR2 SYGVNS. The CDR3 contains 12 residues.